The 30 T cell receptor beta chains in this list originate from one sample, sequenced in a study of T-cell memory formation after mild COVID-19. TCRdb called the 5' RACE reads again in MiXCR, with one record for every CDR3 protein. This sample yields 250,000 to 300,000 distinct CDR3 sequences, of which under 20% are seen a single time; 22% belongs to the top ten. Sequencing input: PBMCs or a T cell subset sorted from them (not recorded which). These receptors all stem from a man younger than 35 who had mild COVID-19 (a few samples of this study predate the infection). Cell type and time point are not known.

This clonotype occurred a few times. The chain combines TRBV6-5 with TRBJ1-3; D perhaps matches TRBD1 (5 bases). Germline values: CDR1 MNHEY, CDR2 SVGAGI. This CDR3 contains 15 residues. V lost 4 bases and J lost 3, with 13 bases in between. The CDR3 DNA reads TGTGCCAGCAGTTTTGGGCAGGGTGGTGGAAACACCATATATTTT. Its translation: CASSFGQGGGNTIYF.

This clonotype has only a few counts. The V and J genes are TRBV5-4 and TRBJ1-2; D uncertain. This CDR3 contains 13 residues. Between the trimmed V and J ends, which lost 4 bases and 3 bases, there was a span of 10 bases. Germline CDR1 SGHNT, CDR2 YYREEE (reference sequence). Here the CDR3 reads CASSPTEDYGYTF. CDR3 bases: TGTGCCAGCAGCCCCACAGAGGACTATGGCTACACCTTC.

The chain carries TRBV9 and TRBJ2-2; no clear D. Germline CDR1 reads SGDLS; CDR2 reads YYNGEE. There are 16 residues in the CDR3. Trimming removed 1 base at V and 0 bases at J, with 10 bases between. In nucleotides, the CDR3 is TGTGCCAGCAGCGTATCTGTAAACGCGAACACCGGGGAGCTGTTTTTT. Protein: CASSVSVNANTGELFF.

This chain connects TRBV7-9 to TRBJ2-5; 7 nucleotides match TRBD2. Germline assignment: CDR1 SEHNR and CDR2 FQNEAQ (reference sequence). The length of the CDR3 is 16 residues. Trimming removed 5 bases from V and 4 bases from J; junction bases left unmatched: 13. The CDR3 spells CASSVWDPSGGETQYF. In nucleotides, the CDR3 is TGTGCCAGCAGCGTCTGGGACCCATCGGGGGGAGAGACCCAGTACTTC.

The chain is built from TRBV6-1 and TRBJ1-6; TRBD1 might be the D (6 bases). CDR1 is MNHNS and CDR2 is SASEGT in the germline V gene. V lost 7 bases and J lost 14, with 24 bases in between. The CDR3 sequence is 15 residues long. The CDR3 DNA reads TGTGCCAGCACTGGAGAGGGGGACGGGGGTAGAGCCCTCCACTTT. It encodes CASTGEGDGGRALHF.

This CDR3 reads CASKPGAQENIQYF. As DNA, the CDR3 is TGCGCCAGCAAGCCGGGGGCTCAGGAAAACATTCAGTACTTC. This rearrangement joins TRBV5-1 to TRBJ2-4; D may match TRBD1 or TRBD2 (6 bases each). The germline gives CDR1 SGHRS, CDR2 YFSETQ. The CDR3 extends over 14 amino acids. Trimming took off 6 bases at V and 5 bases at J, with 15 bases between the two ends.

The sample holds many counts of this clonotype. The chain couples TRBV5-1 to TRBJ1-2; D may be TRBD1 (6 bases). Germline values: CDR1 SGHRS, CDR2 YFSETQ. The CDR3 spans 14 residues. Trimming shortened V by 4 bases and J by 4 bases, and 14 bases separated the two germline ends. The CDR3 region has the DNA TGCGCCAGCAGCCTGGGTACAGGGTTCTATGGCTACACCTTC. Translation: CASSLGTGFYGYTF. Full variable domain (remainder filled in from reference TRBV5-1 and TRBJ1-2): KAGVTQTPRYLIKTRGQQVTLSCSPISGHRSVSWYQQTPGQGLQFLFEYFSETQRNKGNFPGRFSGRQFSNSRSEMNVSTLELGDSALYLCASSLGTGFYGYTFGSGTRLTVV.

This sequence joins TRBV4-1 and TRBJ2-5; weak D call: TRBD2 (5 bases). Germline CDR1 reads MGHRA; CDR2 reads YSYEKL. V shed 1 base and J shed 3 bases, with 15 bases lying between them. The CDR3 has 16 residues. The CDR3 sequence: CASSQGPGRGEETQYF. CDR3 in DNA: TGCGCCAGCAGCCAAGGGCCCGGACGGGGTGAAGAGACCCAGTACTTC.

V usage is TRBV5-1 and J usage is TRBJ2-3, with no clear D. Germline assignment: CDR1 SGHRS and CDR2 YFSETQ. The V gene lost 5 bases and the J gene lost 0 bases, with 10 bases spanning the gap. The CDR3 is 14 amino acids. CDR3 amino acids: CASSLQSSTDTQYF. CDR3 nucleotide sequence: TGCGCCAGCAGTCTACAGAGTAGCACAGATACGCAGTATTTT.

This clonotype was observed a few times. The chain has TRBV7-2 and TRBJ2-5, with unresolved D. Germline V gene lookup returns CDR1 SGHTA and CDR2 FQGNSA. This CDR3 is 13 amino acids long. Trimming left V 5 bases short and J 5 bases short, with 12 bases between. This CDR3 reads CASSEKDGETQYF. As DNA, the CDR3 is TGTGCCAGCAGCGAAAAGGACGGGGAGACCCAGTACTTC.

This clonotype appeared a few times. This rearrangement joins TRBV5-1 to TRBJ2-7; D remains ambiguous. The V end lost 4 bases, the J end lost 4 bases, and 12 bases lay between the germline ends. The germline V gene has CDR1 SGHRS and CDR2 YFSETQ. CDR3 length: 13 amino acids. The CDR3 nucleotides read TGCGCCAGCAGCCTATCCGACGGATACGAGCAGTACTTC. The encoded protein is CASSLSDGYEQYF.

The chain carries TRBV4-1 and TRBJ2-5, with TRBD2 identical over 14 bases. Germline assignment: CDR1 MGHRA and CDR2 YSYEKL. The junction had 8 bases not matched to a gene; V was cut back by 3 bases and J by 5 bases. This CDR3 has 17 residues. The CDR3 loop reads CASSQTSGGAGLETQYF. As DNA, the CDR3 is TGCGCCAGCAGCCAGACTAGCGGGGGGGCCGGTCTTGAGACCCAGTACTTC.

The gene calls are TRBV6-4 and TRBJ2-3; D gene uncertain. V was pared by 0 bases and J by 0 bases, with 4 bases between. The CDR3 spans 14 residues. Per germline, CDR1 MRHNA and CDR2 SNTAGT. The CDR3 loop reads CASSDSSSTDTQYF. The CDR3 nucleotides are TGTGCCAGCAGTGACTCGTCTAGCACAGATACGCAGTATTTT.

This chain uses TRBV24-1 with TRBJ2-2, with 7 bases lining up with TRBD2. Per the germline V gene, CDR1 is KGHDR and CDR2 is SFDVKD. Trimming cost V 7 bases and J 0 bases; bases outside gene matches: 10. This CDR3 has 17 residues. The CDR3 spells CATSLSGAGTNTGELFF. The CDR3 bases are TGTGCCACCAGCCTGAGCGGGGCGGGGACGAACACCGGGGAGCTGTTTTTT.

The chain has TRBV7-9 and TRBJ2-7; no firm D call. CDR3 length: 14 amino acids. V gave up 5 bases and J gave up 7 bases, with 18 bases separating them. Germline V lookup: CDR1 SEHNR, CDR2 FQNEAQ (reference sequence). In DNA, the CDR3 is TGTGCCAGCAGCCCACTGTCCCGGACGGATGAGCAGTACTTC. It translates to CASSPLSRTDEQYF.

J is TRBJ2-5 and V is TRBV28; D is unclear. The CDR3 length is 14 residues. CDR1 and CDR2 from the germline V gene are MDHEN and SYDVKM. Trimming left V 2 bases short and J 2 bases short, with 9 bases between. The CDR3 protein is CASSLVRPQETQYF. The CDR3 DNA is TGTGCCAGCAGTTTAGTCAGGCCACAAGAGACCCAGTACTTC.

This clonotype occurred a few times. The chain employs TRBV7-9 and TRBJ2-6; tentatively, D is TRBD2 (5 bases). CDR1 and CDR2 (germline): SEHNR, FQNEAQ (reference sequence). There are 16 residues in the CDR3. Trimming cost V 6 bases and J 0 bases, with 12 bases left between them. CDR3 sequence: CASSPGRDSGANVLTF. In nucleotides, the CDR3 is TGTGCCAGCAGTCCCGGACGGGACTCTGGGGCCAACGTCCTGACTTTC.

The V and J genes are TRBV5-4 and TRBJ2-7; 8 nucleotides align to TRBD1. V was clipped by 5 bases and J by 3 bases; unmatched bases: 10. Germline V gene lookup returns CDR1 SGHNT and CDR2 YYREEE (reference sequence). The CDR3 length is 15 residues. CDR3 sequence reads: CASSPTGGRIYEQYF. CDR3 in DNA: TGTGCCAGCAGTCCAACAGGGGGGCGAATCTACGAGCAGTACTTC. The full variable domain, completed using reference TRBV5-4 and TRBJ2-7, is ETGVTQSPTHLIKTRGQQVTLRCSSQSGHNTVSWYQQALGQGPQFIFQYYREEENGRGNFPPRFSGLQFPNYSSELNVNALELDDSALYLCASSPTGGRIYEQYFGPGTRLTVT.

In this sample, this clonotype turned up a few times. The rearrangement links TRBV20-1 to TRBJ2-7; D might be TRBD2 (5 bases). The CDR3 runs 10 residues. Germline V CDR1 and CDR2: DFQATT, SNEGSKA (reference sequence). Deletions cut 6 bases from V and 5 bases from J, with 8 bases between. The CDR3 reads CSAAEDEQYF. The CDR3 DNA reads as TGCAGTGCCGCGGAGGACGAGCAGTACTTC.

In this sample, this clonotype turned up once. The chain links TRBV4-3 to TRBJ2-1; D ambiguous. CDR3 length equals 18 residues. Trimming cost V 0 bases and J 2 bases, with 17 bases left between them. The germline gives CDR1 LGHNA, CDR2 YSLEER. This CDR3 reads CASSQEGMSWQTYNEQFF. In nucleotides, the CDR3 is TGCGCCAGCAGCCAAGAGGGGATGAGTTGGCAGACCTACAATGAGCAGTTCTTC.

The chain combines TRBV25-1 with TRBJ2-5; D might be TRBD2 (6 bases). V lost 2 bases, J lost 4 bases, and 11 bases lay in between. Germline V gives CDR1 MGHDK, CDR2 SYGVNS. This CDR3 contains 14 residues. The CDR3 is CASSEGPEGETQYF. The CDR3 DNA reads as TGTGCCAGCAGTGAAGGTCCGGAGGGAGAGACCCAGTACTTC.

The table lists this clonotype with many counts. This chain uses TRBV4-2 with TRBJ1-6; TRBD1 matches 9 bases. The CDR3 loop spans 16 amino acids. J lost 7 bases, V lost 0 bases, and 4 bases had no gene match. Per germline, CDR1 LGHNA and CDR2 YNFKEQ. As DNA, the CDR3 is TGTGCCAGCAGCCAAGAAGGTGGGACAGGGAATTCACCCCTCCACTTT. Translating it yields CASSQEGGTGNSPLHF.

This clonotype has just a few counts. This chain uses TRBV20-1 with TRBJ2-1; TRBD2 aligns across 7 bases. J was trimmed by 5 bases and V by 0 bases; bases with no gene match: 10. The CDR3 length is 16 residues. CDR1 is DFQATT and CDR2 is SNEGSKA in the germline V gene (reference sequence). Written as DNA, the CDR3 is TGCAGTGCTAGAGATCACGGCGGGAGACCCGACAATGAGCAGTTCTTC. Amino acids: CSARDHGGRPDNEQFF.

The table lists this clonotype with a few counts. J is TRBJ2-7 and V is TRBV20-1; perhaps TRBD1 as D (6 bases). V dropped 3 bases and J dropped 0 bases, with 12 bases sitting between them. The CDR3 has 14 residues. Germline CDR1 and CDR2: DFQATT and SNEGSKA (reference sequence). DNA of the CDR3: TGCAGTGCTAGGGGGGCTCGAAGCTCCTACGAGCAGTACTTC. Translation: CSARGARSSYEQYF.

This clonotype was recorded a few times. The chain uses TRBV6-1 and TRBJ1-5; D possibly corresponds to TRBD1 (5 bases). Per germline, CDR1 MNHNS and CDR2 SASEGT. Trimming removed 4 bases at V and 6 bases at J, with 16 bases between. The length of the CDR3 is 15 residues. The CDR3 sequence: CASSGGTGGFQPQHF. The CDR3 nucleotides read TGTGCCAGCAGTGGAGGGACCGGGGGGTTTCAGCCCCAGCATTTT.

This clonotype was detected only a few times. The chain carries TRBV7-7 and TRBJ2-5; tentative D call: TRBD1 (6 bases). Germline assignment: CDR1 SSHAT and CDR2 FNYEAQ (reference sequence). V shed 5 bases and J shed 2 bases, with 9 bases lying between them. The CDR3 covers 13 residues. The CDR3 reads CASSADSQETQYF. The DNA of the CDR3 is TGTGCCAGCAGCGCGGACAGTCAAGAGACCCAGTACTTC.

The table lists this clonotype with many counts. This chain connects TRBV14 to TRBJ2-3; 10 nucleotides agree with TRBD1. CDR1 and CDR2 (germline): SGHDN, FVKESK. V trimming: 1 base; J trimming: 4 bases; junction bases outside the gene matches: 11. The length of the CDR3 is 18 residues. CDR3 residues: CASSQVGLRDRGADTQYF. The CDR3 DNA reads as TGTGCCAGCAGCCAAGTTGGCCTCCGGGACAGGGGCGCAGATACGCAGTATTTT.

The chain has TRBV5-1 and TRBJ1-1; no firm D call. The CDR3 runs 14 residues. Trimming took 0 bases from V and 7 from J, leaving 13 bases between them. Germline lookup yields CDR1 SGHRS and CDR2 YFSETQ. Here the CDR3 DNA reads TGCGCCAGCAGCTTGGCAGAACCCCGCCGTGAAGCTTTCTTT. This sequence encodes CASSLAEPRREAFF. The full variable domain, completed using reference TRBV5-1 and TRBJ1-1, is KAGVTQTPRYLIKTRGQQVTLSCSPISGHRSVSWYQQTPGQGLQFLFEYFSETQRNKGNFPGRFSGRQFSNSRSEMNVSTLELGDSALYLCASSLAEPRREAFFGQGTRLTVV.

The chain carries TRBV6-2 or TRBV6-3 and TRBJ2-1; 9 bases are a match to TRBD2. Germline values: CDR1 MNHEY, CDR2 SVGEGT. This CDR3 is built from 16 residues. The V segment lost 6 bases and the J segment 6 bases; nucleotides outside the gene matches: 12. CDR3 amino acids: CASRPSQAGGPNEQFF. In DNA, the CDR3 is TGTGCCAGCAGGCCCTCCCAGGCGGGGGGGCCCAATGAGCAGTTCTTC.

The CDR3 bases are TGTGCCAGCAGCCGTCTAACGGACTACAATGAGCAGTTCTTC. Protein: CASSRLTDYNEQFF. This chain joins TRBV7-8 and TRBJ2-1, with no clear D. CDR1 and CDR2 from the germline V gene are SGHVS and FQNEAQ. The CDR3 has 14 amino acids. V was trimmed by 5 bases and J by 3 bases, leaving 11 bases between them. Filled out from reference TRBV7-8 and TRBJ2-1, the complete variable domain reads GAGVSQSPRYKVAKRGQDVALRCDPISGHVSLFWYQQALGQGPEFLTYFQNEAQLDKSGLPSDRFFAERPEGSVSTLKIQRTQQEDSAVYLCASSRLTDYNEQFFGPGTRLTVL.